These 9 T cell receptor beta chains were all obtained from the same sample, sequenced in a study of T cells after posttransplantation cyclophosphamide. A marrow graft followed busulfan-fludarabine conditioning, with cyclophosphamide on days +3 and +4. The data were produced by immunoSEQ multiplex PCR, yet TCRdb's version contains in-frame clones alone and is incomplete. Recorded here are roughly 7,200 clones, with no singletons, and the ten leading clones hold approximately 5.9%. The sample here was PBMCs, taken after allogeneic stem cell transplant with posttransplant cyclophosphamide. Source of these receptors: a female patient between 50 and 60 years old who received an allogeneic stem cell transplant from an unrelated donor, was CMV-positive, and had acute GVHD only. Some T cells may possibly be graft donor cells.

About this clone itself: Only one base separates this from a far larger clonotype, so it likely reflects a read error. Within the sample, other DNA sequences also encode this same CDR3. The V and J genes are TRBV4-1 and TRBJ2-2; 8 bases agree with TRBD2. CDR1 and CDR2 from the germline V gene are MGHRA and YSYEKL. The CDR3 is made up of 16 amino acids. Losses at the gene ends were 0 bases for V and 4 bases for J; bases not matched to a gene: 4. The CDR3 DNA reads as TGCGCCAGCAGCCAAGACGGGAGGGGCGGCACCGGGGAGCTGTTTTTT. It encodes CASSQDGRGGTGELFF.

This clone has a count of ten or more. The chain has TRBV9 and TRBJ2-1; D is undetermined. This CDR3 is 17 amino acids long. V lost 1 base to trimming and J lost 1 base, with 15 bases between them. The germline V gene has CDR1 SGDLS and CDR2 YYNGEE. Written as DNA, the CDR3 is TGTGCCAGCAGCGTAAGCAGGAAGTTAAGGTCCTACAATGAGCAGTTCTTC. Translation gives CASSVSRKLRSYNEQFF.

This clone qualifies as medium-sized (0.01 to 0.1%). V and J are TRBV6-5 and TRBJ2-7, with TRBD2 identical over 8 bases. Losses at the gene ends were 2 bases for V and 6 bases for J; bases not matched to a gene: 6. Looked up from germline, CDR1 is MNHEY and CDR2 is SVGAGI. The CDR3 length is 14 residues. DNA of the CDR3: TGTGCCAGCAGTTACATGAATAGCGGGACCGAGCAGTACTTC. As protein: CASSYMNSGTEQYF.

To note about this clone: This probably arose from a read error, given a far larger clone one base away. The CDR3 protein is CAGGGGTGGALSSYEQYF. The CDR3 DNA sequence: TGTGCCGGAGGGGGCGGGACAGGAGGTGCGCTAAGCTCCTACGAGCAGTACTTC. V is TRBV30 and J is TRBJ2-7, with TRBD1 matching 8 bases. V dropped 8 bases and J dropped 0; count of bases not matched to a gene: 21. CDR1 and CDR2 from the germline V gene are GTSNPN and SVGIG (reference sequence). The CDR3 runs 18 residues.

J is TRBJ2-3 and V is TRBV7-3; tentative D call: TRBD2 (6 bases). Trimming removed 5 bases from V and 3 bases from J, with 21 bases in between. Germline CDR1 reads SGHTA; CDR2 reads FQGTGA. CDR3 length: 17 amino acids. The CDR3 DNA sequence: TGTGCCAGCAGCCAAACGGGCCGGGGGATATGGACAGATACGCAGTATTTT. It specifies CASSQTGRGIWTDTQYF.

The V gene is TRBV7-2, the J gene TRBJ2-5, with 9 bases lining up with TRBD2. J gave up 1 base and V 5 bases, and 5 bases lay outside the gene matches. Germline values: CDR1 SGHTA, CDR2 FQGNSA. The CDR3 is 15 residues long. For the CDR3, the DNA is TGTGCCAGCAGCCTCACTAGCGGGTCCCAAGAGACCCAGTACTTC. It is translated as CASSLTSGSQETQYF.

At least ten counts were recorded for this clone. The rearrangement joins TRBV5-1 to TRBJ1-2; 10 bases match TRBD1. Germline trimming cut 4 bases from V and 6 bases from J; bases unmatched to any gene: 9. The CDR3 runs to 15 residues. Per germline, CDR1 SGHRS and CDR2 YFSETQ. The CDR3 protein is CASSIRTGGGDGYTF. The DNA of the CDR3 is TGCGCCAGCAGCATCCGGACAGGGGGAGGGGATGGCTACACCTTC. Filled out from reference TRBV5-1 and TRBJ1-2, the complete variable domain reads KAGVTQTPRYLIKTRGQQVTLSCSPISGHRSVSWYQQTPGQGLQFLFEYFSETQRNKGNFPGRFSGRQFSNSRSEMNVSTLELGDSALYLCASSIRTGGGDGYTFGSGTRLTVV.

This clone was counted at least ten times. CDR3: CAISDRGRELAGYYEQYF. The DNA for the CDR3 is TGTGCCATCAGTGACAGGGGGCGAGAACTAGCGGGATACTACGAGCAGTACTTC. The chain carries TRBV10-3 and TRBJ2-7; 10 bases line up with TRBD2. This CDR3 is 18 amino acids long. Germline V gene lookup returns CDR1 ENHRY and CDR2 SYGVKD. The junction had 14 bases not matched to a gene; V was cut back by 3 bases and J by 3 bases.

This clone was recorded many times. This chain links TRBV7-2 with TRBJ2-7; 7 nucleotides line up with TRBD1. Germline V CDR1 and CDR2: SGHTA, FQGNSA. CDR3 length equals 14 residues. Trimming took 5 bases from V and 8 from J; bases not matched to a gene: 12. As DNA, the CDR3 is TGTGCCAGCAGCCCCGGGACAGTAGCCCATAAGCAGTACTTC. Amino acids: CASSPGTVAHKQYF. The variable domain in full, completed from reference TRBV7-2 and TRBJ2-7, reads GAGVSQSPSNKVTEKGKDVELRCDPISGHTALYWYRQSLGQGLEFLIYFQGNSAPDKSGLPSDRFSAERTGGSVSTLTIQRTQQEDSAVYLCASSPGTVAHKQYFGPGTRLTVT.